This T cell receptor beta chain comes out of a study of control samples from healthy donors and cancer patients. TCRdb's table, derived via immunoSEQ multiplex PCR, lists solely in-frame clones and lacks some. Of more than 75,000 clones listed, about 90% were seen once; the top ten hold less than 6%. V was trimmed by 2 bases and J by 0 bases, leaving 5 bases between them. Germline lookup yields CDR1 MNHNY and CDR2 SVGAGI (reference sequence). This CDR3 is built from 14 residues. The sample was blood. The clonotype comes from a man aged 45 to 65 in good health. This chain links TRBV6-6 with TRBJ1-5; unclear D gene. CDR3 region: CASSYGSSNQPQHF. DNA of the CDR3: TGTGCCAGCAGTTACGGCAGTAGCAATCAGCCCCAGCATTTT.